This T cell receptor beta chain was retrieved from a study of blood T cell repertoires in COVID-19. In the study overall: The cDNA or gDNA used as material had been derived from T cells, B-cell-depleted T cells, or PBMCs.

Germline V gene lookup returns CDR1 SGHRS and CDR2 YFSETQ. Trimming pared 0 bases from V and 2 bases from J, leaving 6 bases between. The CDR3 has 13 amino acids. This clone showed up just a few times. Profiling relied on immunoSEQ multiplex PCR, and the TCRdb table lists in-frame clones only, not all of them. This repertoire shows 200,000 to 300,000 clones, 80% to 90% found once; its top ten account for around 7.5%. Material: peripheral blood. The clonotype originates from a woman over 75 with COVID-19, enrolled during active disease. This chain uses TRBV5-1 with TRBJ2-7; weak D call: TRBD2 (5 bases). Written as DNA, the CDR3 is TGCGCCAGCAGCTTGGGGGAGCCCTACGAGCAGTACTTC. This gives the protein CASSLGEPYEQYF. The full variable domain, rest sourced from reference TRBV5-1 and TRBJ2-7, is KAGVTQTPRYLIKTRGQQVTLSCSPISGHRSVSWYQQTPGQGLQFLFEYFSETQRNKGNFPGRFSGRQFSNSRSEMNVSTLELGDSALYLCASSLGEPYEQYFGPGTRLTVT.